The clone carrying this TCR beta chain showed up just once. The record originates from a study of blood T cell repertoires in COVID-19. Original handling: Nucleated cell number was recorded as an estimate derived from reference gene primer amplification. The data were produced by immunoSEQ multiplex PCR, yet TCRdb's version contains in-frame clones alone and is incomplete. Clone size and the V and J calls come from that table; the DNA yielded D and trimming. The repertoire holds 50,000 to 65,000 clones, with approximately 86% as singletons. V was trimmed by 2 bases and J by 1 base, leaving 12 bases between them. The germline gives CDR1 MNHEY, CDR2 SVGAGI. CDR3 length equals 16 residues.

The source of this sequence is a human donor in a cohort sampled during active COVID-19. The sample comprised peripheral blood. The rearrangement joins TRBV6-5 to TRBJ2-4; D is possibly TRBD1 (6 bases). CDR3 sequence: CASSYRAGVAKNIQYF. CDR3 sequence (DNA): TGTGCCAGCAGTTACCGGGCAGGGGTTGCCAAAAACATTCAGTACTTC.